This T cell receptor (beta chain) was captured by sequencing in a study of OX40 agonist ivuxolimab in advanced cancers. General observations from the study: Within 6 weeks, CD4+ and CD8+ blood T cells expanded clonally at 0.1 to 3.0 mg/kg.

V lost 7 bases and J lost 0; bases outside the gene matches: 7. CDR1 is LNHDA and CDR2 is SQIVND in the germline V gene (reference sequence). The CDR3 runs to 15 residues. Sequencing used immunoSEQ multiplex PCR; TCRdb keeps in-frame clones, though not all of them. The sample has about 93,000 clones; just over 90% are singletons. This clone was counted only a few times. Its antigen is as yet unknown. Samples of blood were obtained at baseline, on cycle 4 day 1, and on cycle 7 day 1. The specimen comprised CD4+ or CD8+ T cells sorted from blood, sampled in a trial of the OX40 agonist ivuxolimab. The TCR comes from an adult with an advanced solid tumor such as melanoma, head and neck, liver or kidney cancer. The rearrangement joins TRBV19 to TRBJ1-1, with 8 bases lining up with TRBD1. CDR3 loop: CASKKDRDLNTEAFF. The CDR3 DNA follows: TGTGCCAGTAAAAAGGACAGGGACTTGAACACTGAAGCTTTCTTT.